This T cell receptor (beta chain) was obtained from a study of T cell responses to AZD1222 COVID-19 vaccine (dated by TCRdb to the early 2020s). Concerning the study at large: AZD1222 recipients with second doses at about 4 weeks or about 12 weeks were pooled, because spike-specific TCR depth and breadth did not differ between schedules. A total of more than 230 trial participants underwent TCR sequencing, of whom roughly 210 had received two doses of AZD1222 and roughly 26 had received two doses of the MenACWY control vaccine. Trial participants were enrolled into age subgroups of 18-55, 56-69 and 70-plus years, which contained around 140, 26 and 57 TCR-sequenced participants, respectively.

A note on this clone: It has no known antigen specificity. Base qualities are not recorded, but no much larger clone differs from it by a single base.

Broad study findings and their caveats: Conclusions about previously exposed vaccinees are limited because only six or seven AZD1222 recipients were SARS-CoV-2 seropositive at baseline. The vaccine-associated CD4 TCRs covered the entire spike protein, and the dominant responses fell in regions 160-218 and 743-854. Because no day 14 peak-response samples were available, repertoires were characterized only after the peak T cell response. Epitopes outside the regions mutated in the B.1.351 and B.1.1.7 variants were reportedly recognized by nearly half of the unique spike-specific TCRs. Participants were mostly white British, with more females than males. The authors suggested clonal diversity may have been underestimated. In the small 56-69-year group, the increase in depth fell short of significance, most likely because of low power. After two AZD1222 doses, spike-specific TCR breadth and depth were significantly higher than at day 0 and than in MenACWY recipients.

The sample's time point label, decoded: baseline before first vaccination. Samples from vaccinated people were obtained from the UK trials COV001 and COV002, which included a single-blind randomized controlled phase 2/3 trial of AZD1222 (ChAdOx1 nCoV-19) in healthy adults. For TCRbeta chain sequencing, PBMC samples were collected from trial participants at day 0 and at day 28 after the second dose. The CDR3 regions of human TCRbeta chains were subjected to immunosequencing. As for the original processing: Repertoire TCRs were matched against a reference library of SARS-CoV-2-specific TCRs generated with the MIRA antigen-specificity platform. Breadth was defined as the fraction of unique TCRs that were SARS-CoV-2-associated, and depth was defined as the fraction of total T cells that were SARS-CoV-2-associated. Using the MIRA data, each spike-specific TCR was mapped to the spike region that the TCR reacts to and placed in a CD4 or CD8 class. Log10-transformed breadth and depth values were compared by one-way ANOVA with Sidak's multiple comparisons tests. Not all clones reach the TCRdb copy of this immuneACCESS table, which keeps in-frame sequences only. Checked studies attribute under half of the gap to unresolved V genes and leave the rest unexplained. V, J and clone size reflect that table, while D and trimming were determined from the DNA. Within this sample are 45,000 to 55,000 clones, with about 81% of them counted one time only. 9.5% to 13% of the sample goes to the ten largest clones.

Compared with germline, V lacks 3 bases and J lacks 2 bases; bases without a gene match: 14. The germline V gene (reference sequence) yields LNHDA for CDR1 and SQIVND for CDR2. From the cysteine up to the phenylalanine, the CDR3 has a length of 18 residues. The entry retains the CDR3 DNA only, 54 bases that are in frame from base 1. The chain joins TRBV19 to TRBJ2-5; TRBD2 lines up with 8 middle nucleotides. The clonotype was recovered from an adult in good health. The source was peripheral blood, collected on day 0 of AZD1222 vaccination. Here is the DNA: TGTGCCAGTAGTATCGGAGGGTCGGGGGGGGCGCGTCAAGAGACCCAGTACTTC. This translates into CASSIGGSGGARQETQYF. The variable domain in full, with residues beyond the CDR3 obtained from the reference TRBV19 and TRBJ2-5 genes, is DGGITQSPKYLFRKEGQNVTLSCEQNLNHDAMYWYRQDPGQGLRLIYYSQIVNDFQKGDIAEGYSVSREKKESFPLTVTSAQKNPTAFYLCASSIGGSGGARQETQYFGPGTRLLVL.